The rows below give T cell receptor beta chains drawn from one sample of a study of T cell responses to AZD1222 COVID-19 vaccine. Sequencing was performed with immunoSEQ multiplex PCR; in TCRdb, only in-frame clones are kept and a portion is missing. The data contain roughly 260,000 clones, just over 90% of them seen just once; the ten biggest clones take up around 0.5%. This material consisted of peripheral blood, taken on day 0 of AZD1222 vaccination. These receptors were collected from an adult in good health. The CDR3 runs from the conserved cysteine through the conserved F or W. The D gene is left open where the match is weak. For some rows the clone size is stated as once, few or many, or as a class when expanded; others skip it.

>NA|TRBV28|NA|TRBJ2-7
CASTRGGLVYEQYF
TGTGCCAGCACCAGGGGGGGCTTAGTCTACGAGCAGTACTTC
>NA|TRBV6-2/TRBV6-3|once|TRBJ1-2
CASSYMGLAGYTF
TGTGCCAGCAGTTATATGGGACTGGCTGGCTACACCTTC
>NA|TRBV9|NA|TRBJ2-3
CASSVAPPGTQYF
TGTGCCAGCAGCGTAGCCCCGCCGGGTACGCAGTATTTT
>TRBD1|TRBV5-8|NA|TRBJ1-1
CASRRDRGIAEAFF
TGTGCCAGCAGGAGGGACAGGGGGATCGCTGAAGCTTTCTTT
>TRBD1|TRBV9|few|TRBJ1-6
CASSAGGPSFSYNSPLHF
TGTGCCAGCAGCGCAGGGGGACCAAGCTTCTCCTATAATTCACCCCTCCACTTT
>TRBD1|TRBV28|NA|TRBJ1-1
CASSYRGRNTEAFF
TGTGCCAGCAGTTACAGGGGGCGCAATACTGAAGCTTTCTTT
>NA|TRBV7-6|NA|TRBJ1-1
CASSPSGNTEAFF
TGTGCCAGCAGTCCATCGGGGAACACTGAAGCTTTCTTT
>TRBD2|TRBV9|NA|TRBJ2-3
CASSVVASGGLRTDTQYF
TGTGCCAGCAGCGTAGTTGCTAGCGGGGGCCTTCGCACAGATACGCAGTATTTT
>TRBD1|TRBV5-4|NA|TRBJ2-5
CASSLGQGMPSGETQYF
TGTGCCAGCAGCTTGGGACAGGGGATGCCCTCAGGGGAGACCCAGTACTTC
>TRBD2|TRBV28|once|TRBJ2-1
CASGTRFFDEQFF
TGTGCCTCCGGGACTAGGTTCTTCGATGAGCAGTTCTTC